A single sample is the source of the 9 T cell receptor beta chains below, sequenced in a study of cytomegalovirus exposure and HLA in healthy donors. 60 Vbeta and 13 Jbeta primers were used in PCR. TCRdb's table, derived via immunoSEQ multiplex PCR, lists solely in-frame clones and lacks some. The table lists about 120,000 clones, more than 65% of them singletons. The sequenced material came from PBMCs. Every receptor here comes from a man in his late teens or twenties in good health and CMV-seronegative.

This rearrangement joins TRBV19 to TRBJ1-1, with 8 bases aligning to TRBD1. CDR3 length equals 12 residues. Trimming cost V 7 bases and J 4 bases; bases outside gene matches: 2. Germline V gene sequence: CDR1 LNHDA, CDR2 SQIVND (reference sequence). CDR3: CASKQGGTEAFF. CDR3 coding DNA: TGTGCCAGTAAACAGGGGGGCACTGAAGCTTTCTTT.

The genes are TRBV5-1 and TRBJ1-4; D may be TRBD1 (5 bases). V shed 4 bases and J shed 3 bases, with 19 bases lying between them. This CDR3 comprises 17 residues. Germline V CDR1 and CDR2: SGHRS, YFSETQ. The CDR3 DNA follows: TGCGCCAGCAGCCCATCCGGAGGGGCAGGGCCTAATGAAAAACTGTTTTTT. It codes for CASSPSGGAGPNEKLFF.

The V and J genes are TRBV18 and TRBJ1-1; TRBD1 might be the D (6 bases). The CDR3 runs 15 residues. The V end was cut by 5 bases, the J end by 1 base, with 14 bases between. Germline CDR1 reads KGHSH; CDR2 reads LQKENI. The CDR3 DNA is TGTGCCAGCTCAACAGGGCTTGGGAAGAACACTGAAGCTTTCTTT. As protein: CASSTGLGKNTEAFF. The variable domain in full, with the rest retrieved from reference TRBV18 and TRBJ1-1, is NAGVMQNPRHLVRRRGQEARLRCSPMKGHSHVYWYRQLPEEGLKFMVYLQKENIIDESGMPKERFSAEFPKEGPSILRIQQVVRGDSAAYFCASSTGLGKNTEAFFGQGTRLTVV.

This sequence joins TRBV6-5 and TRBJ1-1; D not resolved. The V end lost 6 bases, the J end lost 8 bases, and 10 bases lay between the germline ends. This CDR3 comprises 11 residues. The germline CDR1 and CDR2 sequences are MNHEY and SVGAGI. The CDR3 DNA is TGTGCCAGCAGCGGGGTGGGCGAAGCTTTCTTT. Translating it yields CASSGVGEAFF.

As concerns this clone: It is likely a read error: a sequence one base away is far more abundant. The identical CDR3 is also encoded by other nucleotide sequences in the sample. The CDR3 DNA follows: TGTGCCAGCAGCTTGCGCGGTACTGAAGCTTTCTTT. Translation gives CASSLRGTEAFF. The genes are TRBV7-2 and TRBJ1-1, with D unclear. V was clipped by 3 bases and J by 5 bases, with 7 bases between them. There are 12 residues in the CDR3. CDR1 is SGHTA and CDR2 is FQGNSA in the germline V gene.

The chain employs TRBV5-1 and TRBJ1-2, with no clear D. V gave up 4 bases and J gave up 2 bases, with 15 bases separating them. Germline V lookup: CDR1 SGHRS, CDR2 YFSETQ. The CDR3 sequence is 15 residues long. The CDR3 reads CASSPSQAPNYGYTF. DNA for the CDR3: TGCGCCAGCAGCCCCTCCCAGGCCCCAAACTATGGCTACACCTTC.

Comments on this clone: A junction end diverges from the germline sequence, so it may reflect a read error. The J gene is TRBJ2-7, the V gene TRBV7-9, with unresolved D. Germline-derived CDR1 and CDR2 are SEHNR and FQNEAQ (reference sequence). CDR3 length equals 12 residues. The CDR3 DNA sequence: TGTTCCAGCAGCTTAGGCGCCTACGAGCAGTACTTC. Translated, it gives CSSSLGAYEQYF.

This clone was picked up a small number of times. CDR3 sequence (DNA): TGTGCCATCAGTGGGGGAGGGAATAATTCACCCCTCCACTTT. As protein: CAISGGGNNSPLHF. The chain combines TRBV10-3 with TRBJ1-6; D remains unclear. CDR1 ENHRY and CDR2 SYGVKD come from the germline V gene. This CDR3 is built from 14 residues. V lost 4 bases, J lost 5 bases, and 9 bases lay in between.

The CDR3 protein is CAIQDRNNSPLHF. DNA of the CDR3: TGTGCCATCCAGGACAGGAATAATTCACCCCTCCACTTT. This chain uses TRBV19 with TRBJ1-6, with TRBD1 identical over 7 bases. The CDR3 has 13 amino acids. Trimming took 10 bases from V and 5 from J; bases not matched to a gene: 5. The germline V gene has CDR1 LNHDA and CDR2 SQIVND (reference sequence).